A single sample is the source of the 14 T cell receptor beta chains below, sequenced in a study of healthy donors' naive CD4 and CD8 T cells. Each TCR library used 500 ng of total RNA and a linear amplification protocol. TCRdb called the reads again in MiXCR, with one record for every CDR3 protein. Altogether about 180,000 distinct CDR3 sequences are present, under 85% being singletons, with the ten largest covering around 2%. The sequenced material came from naive CD4+ and CD8+ T cells sorted from blood, pooled from several donors. The origin of the receptors is a pool of human donors in good health; the sample pools cells from several healthy donors.

V and J are TRBV29-1 and TRBJ2-1, with D hard to call. Germline V CDR1 and CDR2: SQVTM, ANQGSEA. Trimming removed 4 bases from V and 7 bases from J, with 14 bases in between. The CDR3 is made up of 13 amino acids. The CDR3 is CSVVGYDRNEQFF. As DNA, the CDR3 is TGCAGCGTTGTCGGCTACGATCGTAATGAGCAGTTCTTC.

The gene calls are TRBV3-1 and TRBJ2-1, with unresolved D. V was shortened by 2 bases and J by 9 bases, with 8 bases between the two germline ends. Germline V gene sequence: CDR1 LGHDT, CDR2 YNNKEL (reference sequence). The CDR3 runs 12 residues. CDR3 loop: CASSQLRTEQFF. The CDR3 DNA follows: TGTGCCAGCAGCCAACTTAGAACTGAGCAGTTCTTC.

The genes are TRBV6-1 and TRBJ2-2, with unresolved D. CDR3 length: 14 residues. Looked up from germline, CDR1 is MNHNS and CDR2 is SASEGT. V dropped 5 bases and J dropped 6 bases, with 13 bases sitting between them. CDR3 in amino acids: CASSQTYRAGELFF. CDR3 DNA: TGTGCCAGCAGTCAGACCTATAGGGCCGGGGAGCTGTTTTTT.

The CDR3 DNA follows: TGTGCCAGCAGTTTAGAGGGTTTAGGACCCCAGCATTTT. The encoded protein is CASSLEGLGPQHF. The chain joins TRBV27 to TRBJ1-5; D not certain. Looked up from germline, CDR1 is MNHEY and CDR2 is SMNVEV (reference sequence). V lost 2 bases to trimming and J lost 10 bases, with 12 bases between them. The CDR3 sequence is 13 residues long.

The V gene is TRBV6-5, the J gene TRBJ1-3; 9 bases map to TRBD1. CDR1 MNHEY and CDR2 SVGAGI come from the germline V gene. V trimming: 5 bases; J trimming: 4 bases; junction bases outside the gene matches: 6. The CDR3 is 15 amino acids. This chain's CDR3 is CASSRQGVGGNTIYF. The CDR3 region has the DNA TGTGCCAGCAGTAGACAGGGGGTCGGCGGAAACACCATATATTTT.

This chain uses TRBV29-1 with TRBJ1-2, with TRBD1 matching over 8 bases. The length of the CDR3 is 14 residues. V shed 7 bases, J shed 8 bases, and the junction held 15 bases outside the gene matches. The germline V gene encodes CDR1 SQVTM and CDR2 ANQGSEA. CDR3 nucleotides: TGCAGCGCAACGGGACAGGCCCTAAATGGGGGCTACACCTTC. Translating it yields CSATGQALNGGYTF.

The chain recombines TRBV6-1 with TRBJ2-5; no clear D gene. CDR1 is MNHNS, CDR2 SASEGT, per germline. The CDR3 has 15 amino acids. Between the trimmed V and J ends, which lost 4 bases and 5 bases, there was a span of 17 bases. For the CDR3, the DNA is TGTGCCAGCAGTGGACATAGCAACTTCCAGGAGACCCAGTACTTC. It yields the protein CASSGHSNFQETQYF.

This chain uses TRBV5-4 with TRBJ1-1, with D possibly TRBD1 on 5 matching bases. Looked up from germline, CDR1 is SGHNT and CDR2 is YYREEE (reference sequence). This CDR3 has 12 residues. V shed 4 bases and J shed 5 bases, with 9 bases lying between them. CDR3 nucleotides: TGTGCCAGCAGCCAATGGGGGACTGAAGCTTTCTTT. Protein: CASSQWGTEAFF.

The V call is TRBV29-1, the J call TRBJ2-1, with D hard to call. V lost 4 bases and J lost 5, with 3 bases in between. This CDR3 region has 10 residues. The V gene's germline CDR1 is SQVTM and CDR2 ANQGSEA. The CDR3 sequence: CSVVHNEQFF. In DNA, the CDR3 is TGCAGCGTTGTTCACAATGAGCAGTTCTTC.

The chain has TRBV27 and TRBJ2-7, with D hard to call. The CDR3 consists of 15 residues. Germline loops: CDR1 MNHEY, CDR2 SMNVEV (reference sequence). Trimming cost V 5 bases and J 2 bases, with 16 bases left between them. CDR3 amino acids: CASSQTGEVTYEQYF. The CDR3 nucleotides read TGTGCCAGCAGTCAAACGGGTGAAGTTACCTACGAGCAGTACTTC.

The chain uses TRBV30 and TRBJ1-2, with a weak D call TRBD1 (6 bases). The CDR3 is made up of 15 amino acids. From germline, CDR1 is GTSNPN and CDR2 SVGIG (reference sequence). V shed 3 bases and J shed 0 bases, with 14 bases lying between them. As DNA, the CDR3 is TGTGCCTGGAGAGTACGGGACATCGCTAACTATGGCTACACCTTC. Amino acids: CAWRVRDIANYGYTF.

CDR3 sequence reads: CASSIDQLLSDPSSYNEQFF. The CDR3 DNA reads TGTGCCAGTAGTATAGATCAACTGCTCTCGGACCCCAGCTCCTACAATGAGCAGTTCTTC. The rearrangement joins TRBV19 to TRBJ2-1; no clear D. The CDR3 contains 20 residues. V dropped 0 bases and J dropped 0 bases, with 21 bases sitting between them. Per germline, CDR1 LNHDA and CDR2 SQIVND (reference sequence).

This clonotype was observed a few times. Here the CDR3 reads CATSTWGGNQPQHF. Here the CDR3 DNA reads TGTGCCACCAGCACATGGGGTGGCAATCAGCCCCAGCATTTT. V gene TRBV15 combines with J gene TRBJ1-5; no reliable D call. Germline CDR1 reads LNHNV; CDR2 reads YYDKDF (reference sequence). This CDR3 spans 14 amino acids. Deletions cut 4 bases from V and 2 bases from J, with 9 bases between.

This clonotype has only a few counts. The rearrangement joins TRBV27 to TRBJ2-5; D unclear. Germline CDR1 reads MNHEY; CDR2 reads SMNVEV (reference sequence). The V end lost 5 bases, the J end lost 4 bases, and 14 bases lay between the germline ends. The CDR3 has 14 residues. The CDR3 DNA is TGTGCCAGCAGTGAAGAGGCCATGGGAGAGACCCAGTACTTC. This encodes CASSEEAMGETQYF.